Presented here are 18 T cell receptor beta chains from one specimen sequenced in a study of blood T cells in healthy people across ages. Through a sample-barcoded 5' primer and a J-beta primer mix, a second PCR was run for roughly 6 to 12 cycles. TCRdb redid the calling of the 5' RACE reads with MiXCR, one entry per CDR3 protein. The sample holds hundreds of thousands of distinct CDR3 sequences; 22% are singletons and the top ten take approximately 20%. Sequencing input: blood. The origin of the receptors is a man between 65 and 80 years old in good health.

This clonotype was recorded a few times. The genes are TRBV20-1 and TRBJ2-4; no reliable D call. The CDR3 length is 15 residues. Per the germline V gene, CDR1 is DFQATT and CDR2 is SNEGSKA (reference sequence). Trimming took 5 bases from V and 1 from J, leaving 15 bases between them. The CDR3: CSALDTGVAKNIQYF. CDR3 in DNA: TGCAGTGCTTTGGATACGGGTGTGGCCAAAAACATTCAGTACTTC.

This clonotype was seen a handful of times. DNA for the CDR3: TGTGCCAGCAGGGACAGGGGGATAAGTGGCTACACCTTC. Amino acids: CASRDRGISGYTF. V gene TRBV6-5 combines with J gene TRBJ1-2; 10 nucleotides line up with TRBD1. V lost 6 bases to trimming and J lost 7 bases; unmatched junction nucleotides: 5. Germline V gene lookup returns CDR1 MNHEY and CDR2 SVGAGI. CDR3 length: 13 amino acids.

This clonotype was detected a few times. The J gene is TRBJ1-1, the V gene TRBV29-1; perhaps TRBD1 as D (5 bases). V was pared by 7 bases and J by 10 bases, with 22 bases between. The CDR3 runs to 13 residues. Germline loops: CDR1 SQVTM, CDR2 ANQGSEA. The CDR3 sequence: CSDDRTSAGGAFF. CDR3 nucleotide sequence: TGCAGCGACGACAGAACGTCTGCTGGGGGAGCTTTCTTT. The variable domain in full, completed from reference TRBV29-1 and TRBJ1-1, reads SAVISQKPSRDICQRGTSLTIQCQVDSQVTMMFWYRQQPGQSLTLIATANQGSEATYESGFVIDKFPISRPNLTFSTLTVSNMSPEDSSIYLCSDDRTSAGGAFFGQGTRLTVV.

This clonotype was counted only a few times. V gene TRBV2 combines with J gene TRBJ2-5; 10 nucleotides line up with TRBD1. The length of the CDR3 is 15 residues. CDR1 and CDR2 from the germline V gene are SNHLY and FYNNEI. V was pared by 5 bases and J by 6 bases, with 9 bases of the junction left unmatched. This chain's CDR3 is CASSQTRDRGKTQYF. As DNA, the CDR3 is TGTGCCAGCAGTCAAACCCGGGACAGGGGTAAGACCCAGTACTTC.

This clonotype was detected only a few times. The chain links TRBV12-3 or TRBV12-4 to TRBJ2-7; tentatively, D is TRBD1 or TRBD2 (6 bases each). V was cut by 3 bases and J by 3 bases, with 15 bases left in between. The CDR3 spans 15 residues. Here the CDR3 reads CASSFGRGGGYEQYF. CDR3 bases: TGTGCCAGCAGTTTTGGTAGAGGAGGGGGCTACGAGCAGTACTTC.

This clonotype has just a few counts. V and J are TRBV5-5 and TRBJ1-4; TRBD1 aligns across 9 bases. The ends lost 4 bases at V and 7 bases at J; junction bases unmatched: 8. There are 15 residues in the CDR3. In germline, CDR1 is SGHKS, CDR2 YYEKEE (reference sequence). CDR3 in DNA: TGTGCCAGCAGCCTCTCCGGGACAGGGAGTGAAAAACTGTTTTTT. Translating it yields CASSLSGTGSEKLFF.

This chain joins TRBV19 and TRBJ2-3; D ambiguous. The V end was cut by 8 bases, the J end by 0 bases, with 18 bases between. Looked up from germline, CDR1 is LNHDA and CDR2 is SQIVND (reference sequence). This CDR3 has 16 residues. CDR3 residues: CASPGWRMHSTDTQYF. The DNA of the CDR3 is TGTGCCAGTCCGGGCTGGCGGATGCACAGCACAGATACGCAGTATTTT.

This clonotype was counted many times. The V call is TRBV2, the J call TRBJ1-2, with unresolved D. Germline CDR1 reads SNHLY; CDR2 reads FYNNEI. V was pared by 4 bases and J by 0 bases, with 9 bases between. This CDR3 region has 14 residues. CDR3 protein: CASSVHATNYGYTF. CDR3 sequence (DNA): TGTGCCAGCAGTGTGCACGCCACTAACTATGGCTACACCTTC.

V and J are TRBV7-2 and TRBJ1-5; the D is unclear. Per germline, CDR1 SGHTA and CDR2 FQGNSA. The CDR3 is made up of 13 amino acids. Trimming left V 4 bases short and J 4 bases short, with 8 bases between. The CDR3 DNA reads TGTGCCAGCAGCTGGAAAATTAATCAGCCCCAGCATTTT. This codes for CASSWKINQPQHF. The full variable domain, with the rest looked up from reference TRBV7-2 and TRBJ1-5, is GAGVSQSPSNKVTEKGKDVELRCDPISGHTALYWYRQSLGQGLEFLIYFQGNSAPDKSGLPSDRFSAERTGGSVSTLTIQRTQQEDSAVYLCASSWKINQPQHFGDGTRLSIL.

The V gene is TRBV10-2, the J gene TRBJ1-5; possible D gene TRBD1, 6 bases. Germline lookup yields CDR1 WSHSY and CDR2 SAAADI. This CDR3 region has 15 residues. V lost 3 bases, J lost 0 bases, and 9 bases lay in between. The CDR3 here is CASSEVRGSNQPQHF. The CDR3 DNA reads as TGCGCCAGCAGTGAAGTCAGGGGTAGCAATCAGCCCCAGCATTTT.

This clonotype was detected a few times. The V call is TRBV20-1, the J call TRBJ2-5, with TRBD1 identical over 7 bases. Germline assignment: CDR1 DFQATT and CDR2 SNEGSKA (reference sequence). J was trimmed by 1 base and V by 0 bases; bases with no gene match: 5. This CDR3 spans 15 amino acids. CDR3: CSARDYGDSQETQYF. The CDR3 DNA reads TGCAGTGCTAGAGATTATGGGGACAGCCAAGAGACCCAGTACTTC.

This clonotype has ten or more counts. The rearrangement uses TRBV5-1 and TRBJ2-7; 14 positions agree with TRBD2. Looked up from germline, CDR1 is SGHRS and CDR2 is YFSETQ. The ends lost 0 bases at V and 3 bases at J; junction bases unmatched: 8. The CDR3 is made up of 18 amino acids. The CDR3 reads CASSLAGLAGGSHYEQYF. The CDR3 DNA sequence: TGCGCCAGCAGCTTGGCAGGACTAGCGGGGGGCTCACACTACGAGCAGTACTTC.

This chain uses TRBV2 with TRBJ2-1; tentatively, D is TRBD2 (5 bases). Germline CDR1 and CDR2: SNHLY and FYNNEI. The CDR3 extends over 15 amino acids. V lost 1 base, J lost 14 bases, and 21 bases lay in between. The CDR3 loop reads CASSEERAAGGPEFF. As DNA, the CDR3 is TGTGCCAGCAGTGAAGAACGGGCCGCCGGAGGACCCGAGTTCTTC. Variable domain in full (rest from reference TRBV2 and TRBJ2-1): EPEVTQTPSHQVTQMGQEVILRCVPISNHLYFYWYRQILGQKVEFLVSFYNNEISEKSEIFDDQFSVERPDGSNFTLKIRSTKLEDSAMYFCASSEERAAGGPEFFGPGTRLTVL.

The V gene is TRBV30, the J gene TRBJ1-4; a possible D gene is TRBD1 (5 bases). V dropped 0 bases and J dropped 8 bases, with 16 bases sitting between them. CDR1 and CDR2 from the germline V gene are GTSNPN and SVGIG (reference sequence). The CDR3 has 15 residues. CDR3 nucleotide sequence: TGTGCCTGGAGTGTACACGGGACGGGGGACGAAAAACTGTTTTTT. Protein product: CAWSVHGTGDEKLFF. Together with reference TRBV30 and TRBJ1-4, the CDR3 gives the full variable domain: SQTIHQWPATLVQPVGSPLSLECTVEGTSNPNLYWYRQAAGRGLQLLFYSVGIGQISSEVPQNLSASRPQDRQFILSSKKLLLSDSGFYLCAWSVHGTGDEKLFFGSGTQLSVL.

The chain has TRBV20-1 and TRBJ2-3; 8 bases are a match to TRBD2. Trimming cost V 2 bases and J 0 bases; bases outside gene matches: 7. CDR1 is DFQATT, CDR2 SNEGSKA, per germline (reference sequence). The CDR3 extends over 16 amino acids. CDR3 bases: TGCAGTGCTAGACCGGGGCTAGCGGGTAGCACAGATACGCAGTATTTT. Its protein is CSARPGLAGSTDTQYF.

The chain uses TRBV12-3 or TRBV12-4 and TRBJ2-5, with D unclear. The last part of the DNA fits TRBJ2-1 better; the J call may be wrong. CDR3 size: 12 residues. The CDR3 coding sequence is TGTGCCAGCAGCTCCTACGGGCCCCAGCAGTTCTTC. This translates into CASSSYGPQQFF.

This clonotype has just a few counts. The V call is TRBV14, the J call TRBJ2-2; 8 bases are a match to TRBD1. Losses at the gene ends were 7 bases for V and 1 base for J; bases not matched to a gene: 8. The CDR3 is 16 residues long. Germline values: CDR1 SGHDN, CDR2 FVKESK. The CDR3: CASTKQGVKNTGELFF. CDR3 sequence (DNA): TGTGCCAGCACGAAACAGGGGGTAAAGAACACCGGGGAGCTGTTTTTT. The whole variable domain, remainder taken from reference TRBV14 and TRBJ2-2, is EAGVTQFPSHSVIEKGQTVTLRCDPISGHDNLYWYRRVMGKEIKFLLHFVKESKQDESGMPNNRFLAERTGGTYSTLKVQPAELEDSGVYFCASTKQGVKNTGELFFGEGSRLTVL.

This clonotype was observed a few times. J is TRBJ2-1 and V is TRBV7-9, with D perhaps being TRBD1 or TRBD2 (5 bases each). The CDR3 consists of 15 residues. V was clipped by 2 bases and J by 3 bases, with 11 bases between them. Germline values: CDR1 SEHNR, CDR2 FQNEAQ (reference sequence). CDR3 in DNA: TGTGCCAGCAGCTTATGGGGGAGCAACTACAATGAGCAGTTCTTC. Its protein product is CASSLWGSNYNEQFF.